This paragraph reports one T cell receptor beta chain. Antigen specificity is unknown. As to time point: patch test 1, 2 weeks after DPC sensitization. Treatment noted: therapeutic diphenylcyclopropenone sensitization with weekly scalp DPC. Patches went on only after blood had been drawn each time. Sample donors consisted of patients with alopecia, aged 18 to 70 years, who were suitable for DPC. This entry belongs to a study of human T cells and chemical hapten exposure. Study-level results: In comparison with controls, expanded TCRs gave rise to a significantly larger number of large CDR3 similarity clusters.

In the library, unique molecular identifiers were attached to individual cDNA molecules. Via MiXCR, TCRdb re-called the RACE reads, giving one row per CDR3 protein. Among approximately 82,000 distinct CDR3 sequences, roughly a tenth were seen once, and the ten largest hold about 2%. The ends were cut back, 7 bases at V and 0 bases at J, with 14 bases in the middle. This CDR3 is built from 15 residues. CDR1 and CDR2 (germline): SNHLY, FYNNEI. Sequencing was performed on whole blood, taken in connection with sensitization to the hapten diphenylcyclopropenone (DPC). V usage is TRBV2 and J usage is TRBJ2-3; D remains unclear. The sequence was collected from a man aged 40-50 years with alopecia areata. Some clones in this sample may be carry-over from other donors' samples. Here the CDR3 DNA reads TGTGCCAGCACCTCACGGCGCTTGAGCACAGATACGCAGTATTTT. Protein product: CASTSRRLSTDTQYF.